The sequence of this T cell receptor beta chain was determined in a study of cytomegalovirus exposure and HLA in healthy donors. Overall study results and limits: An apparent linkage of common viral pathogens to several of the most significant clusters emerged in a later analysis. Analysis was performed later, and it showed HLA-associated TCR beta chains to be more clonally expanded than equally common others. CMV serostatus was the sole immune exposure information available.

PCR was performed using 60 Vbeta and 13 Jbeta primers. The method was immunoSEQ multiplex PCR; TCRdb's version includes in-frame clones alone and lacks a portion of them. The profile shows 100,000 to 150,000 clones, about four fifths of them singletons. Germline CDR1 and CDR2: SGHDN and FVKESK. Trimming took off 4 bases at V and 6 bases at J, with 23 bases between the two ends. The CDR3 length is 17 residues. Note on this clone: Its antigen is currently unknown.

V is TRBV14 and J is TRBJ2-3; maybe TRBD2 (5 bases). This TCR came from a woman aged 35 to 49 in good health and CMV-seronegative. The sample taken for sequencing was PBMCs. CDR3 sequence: CASSLFSGIPFGDTQYF. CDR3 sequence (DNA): TGTGCCAGCAGCCTTTTCTCCGGGATCCCGTTCGGGGATACGCAGTATTTT.